Following are 20 T cell receptor beta chains from one sample sequenced in a study of blood T cell repertoires in COVID-19. Using immunoSEQ multiplex PCR, the repertoire was profiled, and TCRdb retains in-frame clones only, with some absent. The data show 170,000 or so clones, 85% to 90% seen once. Material for sequencing was peripheral blood. These receptors came from a middle-aged man with active or convalescent COVID-19.

The chain recombines TRBV5-1 with TRBJ2-2, with TRBD2 matching 11 bases. The V and J ends lost 5 bases and 2 bases, in that order; junction bases with no gene match: 8. This CDR3 has 17 residues. The germline V gene has CDR1 SGHRS and CDR2 YFSETQ. The CDR3 region has the DNA TGCGCCAGCAGGCGACTAGCGGGAAGCGATAACACCGGGGAGCTGTTTTTT. It specifies CASRRLAGSDNTGELFF.

This clone appeared once. V gene TRBV6-5 combines with J gene TRBJ2-1, with D maybe TRBD2 (6 bases). Trimming took 6 bases from V and 5 from J, leaving 17 bases between them. This CDR3 contains 15 residues. Germline CDR1 reads MNHEY; CDR2 reads SVGAGI. CDR3 sequence (DNA): TGTGCCAGCAGGCTTGGGACTCCGAGACACAATGAGCAGTTCTTC. As protein: CASRLGTPRHNEQFF.

The chain carries TRBV5-4 and TRBJ1-1; 7 bases map to TRBD1. The CDR3 is made up of 15 amino acids. J was trimmed by 0 bases and V by 1 base; bases with no gene match: 3. Germline CDR1 reads SGHNT; CDR2 reads YYREEE (reference sequence). This CDR3 reads CASSLRQGLNTEAFF. CDR3 DNA: TGTGCCAGCAGCTTGCGACAGGGATTGAACACTGAAGCTTTCTTT.

The chain recombines TRBV6-5 with TRBJ1-6; D not certain. Germline loops: CDR1 MNHEY, CDR2 SVGAGI. V lost 10 bases, J lost 0 bases, and 13 bases lay in between. This CDR3 comprises 15 residues. The CDR3 spells CATSLSGSYNSPLHF. In DNA, the CDR3 is TGTGCCACCTCCCTCTCGGGCTCCTATAATTCACCCCTCCACTTT.

This clone is a singleton in its sample. This sequence joins TRBV24-1 and TRBJ1-1; TRBD1 agrees at 7 bases. CDR3 length: 11 amino acids. J lost 12 bases, V lost 7 bases, and 7 bases had no gene match. Germline CDR1 and CDR2: KGHDR and SFDVKD. The CDR3: CATRETGRTFF. In DNA, the CDR3 is TGTGCCACCAGAGAGACAGGGAGGACTTTCTTT.

The chain has TRBV7-3 and TRBJ2-1; 7 bases are a match to TRBD2. This CDR3 is built from 16 residues. V shed 4 bases and J 1 base; nucleotides not matched to a gene: 7. CDR1 and CDR2 (germline): SGHTA, FQGTGA. CDR3 nucleotide sequence: TGTGCCAGCAGCTCCATGGCGGGAGTATCCTACAATGAGCAGTTCTTC. Its translation: CASSSMAGVSYNEQFF.

The chain is built from TRBV28 and TRBJ2-3; TRBD1 aligns across 7 bases. The V gene's germline CDR1 is MDHEN and CDR2 SYDVKM. The J segment lost 0 bases and the V segment lost 10 bases, leaving 4 bases of the junction unmatched. The CDR3 extends over 13 amino acids. As DNA, the CDR3 is TGTGCCAACCGGGACAGCAGCACAGATACGCAGTATTTT. Protein product: CANRDSSTDTQYF. The full variable domain, in which reference TRBV28 and TRBJ2-3 provide the parts outside the CDR3, is DVKVTQSSRYLVKRTGEKVFLECVQDMDHENMFWYRQDPGLGLRLIYFSYDVKMKEKGDIPEGYSVSREKKERFSLILESASTNQTSMYLCANRDSSTDTQYFGPGTRLTVL.

The chain couples TRBV23-1 to TRBJ2-1, with 12 bases aligning to TRBD2. TRBV23-1 is an ORF for which the function is uncertain. V gave up 4 bases and J gave up 4 bases; unmatched junction bases: 20. There are 21 residues in the CDR3. The CDR3 loop is CASSPLTGDRRLAGVYNEQFF. The CDR3 DNA follows: TGCGCCAGCAGTCCCCTAACGGGAGACCGTAGACTAGCGGGAGTATACAATGAGCAGTTCTTC.

This sequence joins TRBV5-1 and TRBJ2-5, with D uncertain. The CDR3 runs 13 residues. Germline V gives CDR1 SGHRS, CDR2 YFSETQ. The V end lost 0 bases, the J end lost 3 bases, and 6 bases lay between the germline ends. This CDR3 reads CASSLAVEETQYF. DNA of the CDR3: TGCGCCAGCAGCTTGGCTGTAGAAGAGACCCAGTACTTC.

The V gene is TRBV4-1, the J gene TRBJ1-6; TRBD1 is a possible D gene (5 bases). V shed 0 bases and J shed 7 bases, with 13 bases lying between them. The CDR3 covers 16 residues. The germline gives CDR1 MGHRA, CDR2 YSYEKL. The CDR3 region is CASSQETAGRNSPLHF. DNA for the CDR3: TGCGCCAGCAGCCAAGAAACGGCAGGGAGGAATTCACCCCTCCACTTT.

The V call is TRBV15, the J call TRBJ2-5, with D perhaps TRBD1 (5 bases). Germline V gene data show CDR1 as LNHNV and CDR2 as YYDKDF (reference sequence). The CDR3 runs 15 residues. Trimming removed 0 bases from V and 6 bases from J, with 14 bases in between. This CDR3 is CATSRETGRIQTQYF. CDR3 sequence (DNA): TGTGCCACCAGCAGAGAAACAGGCCGGATTCAGACCCAGTACTTC.

This rearrangement joins TRBV5-1 to TRBJ2-1; no reliable D call. V was clipped by 2 bases and J by 0 bases, with 6 bases between them. Per germline, CDR1 SGHRS and CDR2 YFSETQ. CDR3 length: 14 amino acids. In DNA form, the CDR3 reads TGCGCCAGCAGCTTTGAGAGCTCCTACAATGAGCAGTTCTTC. Its protein product is CASSFESSYNEQFF.

V is TRBV18 and J is TRBJ1-2; 8 bases fit TRBD1. The CDR3 is made up of 14 amino acids. After removal of 3 bases from V and 4 bases from J, the junction contained 4 bases not matched to a gene. Germline CDR1 reads KGHSH; CDR2 reads LQKENI. CDR3 nucleotides: TGTGCCAGCTCACCGGACAGGGCAGGCTATGGCTACACCTTC. It encodes CASSPDRAGYGYTF. The complete variable domain, with remaining parts taken from reference TRBV18 and TRBJ1-2, reads NAGVMQNPRHLVRRRGQEARLRCSPMKGHSHVYWYRQLPEEGLKFMVYLQKENIIDESGMPKERFSAEFPKEGPSILRIQQVVRGDSAAYFCASSPDRAGYGYTFGSGTRLTVV.

The chain links TRBV25-1 to TRBJ2-7, with D possibly being TRBD1 (7 bases). Germline CDR1 and CDR2: MGHDK and SYGVNS. CDR3 size: 13 residues. V dropped 5 bases and J dropped 7 bases, with 15 bases sitting between them. The CDR3 loop is CASSLGGGWEQYF. DNA for the CDR3: TGTGCCAGCAGTTTAGGAGGGGGCTGGGAGCAGTACTTC.

The chain has TRBV3-1 (or the pseudogene TRBV3-2) and TRBJ2-5, with 9 bases matching TRBD2. Trimming at V came to 1 base and at J to 1 base, leaving 4 bases not matched to a gene. The CDR3 has 16 amino acids. Germline CDR1 LGHDT, CDR2 YNNKEL (reference sequence). The CDR3 region is CASSQVLAGLQETQYF. CDR3 DNA: TGTGCCAGCAGCCAAGTCCTAGCGGGGCTCCAAGAGACCCAGTACTTC.

Turning to this clone: The junction shows a germline mismatch at one end, possibly a read error. This rearrangement joins TRBV19 to TRBJ2-7, with D tentatively TRBD1 (6 bases). The length of the CDR3 is 12 residues. Per the germline V gene, CDR1 is LNHDA and CDR2 is SQIVND (reference sequence). CDR3 in amino acids: CASSDLTGFPSF. CDR3 nucleotides: TGTGCCAGTAGCGATCTTACAGGGTTCCCTAGCTTC.

In its sample, this clone was seen a few times. This chain connects TRBV4-2 to TRBJ1-2, with D perhaps matching TRBD1 (6 bases). V lost 0 bases and J 0 bases, leaving 8 bases between the germline ends. This CDR3 spans 15 amino acids. Germline V gene sequence: CDR1 LGHNA, CDR2 YNFKEQ. CDR3: CASSQDGQSNYGYTF. In nucleotides, the CDR3 is TGTGCCAGCAGCCAAGACGGACAGTCTAACTATGGCTACACCTTC.

The chain combines TRBV9 with TRBJ1-1; D is perhaps TRBD1 (6 bases). Germline values: CDR1 SGDLS, CDR2 YYNGEE. CDR3 length: 16 residues. Deletions cut 0 bases from V and 7 bases from J, with 19 bases between. The CDR3 protein is CASSVAAGAIYGEAFF. The CDR3 DNA is TGTGCCAGCAGCGTAGCGGCAGGGGCAATTTATGGTGAAGCTTTCTTT.

The V and J genes are TRBV20-1 and TRBJ2-3, with 7 bases lining up with TRBD2. The length of the CDR3 is 14 residues. V lost 3 bases and J lost 2; bases outside the gene matches: 5. Germline V lookup: CDR1 DFQATT, CDR2 SNEGSKA (reference sequence). CDR3 sequence reads: CSASERGLTDTQYF. The CDR3 DNA reads as TGCAGTGCTAGTGAGCGGGGCCTCACAGATACGCAGTATTTT.

J is TRBJ1-1 and V is TRBV6-6, with no clear D. Trimming shortened V by 6 bases and J by 1 base, and 9 bases separated the two germline ends. The CDR3 has 13 amino acids. The germline gives CDR1 MNHNY, CDR2 SVGAGI (reference sequence). The CDR3 nucleotides read TGTGCCAGCAGAGAGGATGGGAACACTGAAGCTTTCTTT. Protein sequence: CASREDGNTEAFF.